Presented here are 18 T cell receptor beta chains from one specimen sequenced in a study of OX40 agonist ivuxolimab in advanced cancers. Method: immunoSEQ multiplex PCR; TCRdb's copy keeps in-frame clones and lacks some. The repertoire holds 60,000 to 85,000 clones, with roughly 80% as singletons. Sequences were derived from CD4+ or CD8+ T cells sorted from blood, sampled in a trial of the OX40 agonist ivuxolimab. These receptors all come from an adult with an advanced solid tumor such as melanoma, head and neck, liver or kidney cancer.

The chain couples TRBV30 to TRBJ2-1, with D possibly matching TRBD1 (6 bases). V shed 2 bases and J shed 4 bases, with 12 bases lying between them. This CDR3 is 14 amino acids long. The germline gives CDR1 GTSNPN, CDR2 SVGIG (reference sequence). The CDR3 DNA is TGTGCCTGGAGTTATTTACAGGGATACAATGAGCAGTTCTTC. It is translated as CAWSYLQGYNEQFF.

This chain links TRBV19 with TRBJ2-1, with 7 bases identical to TRBD2. The CDR3 totals 14 residues. CDR1 LNHDA and CDR2 SQIVND come from the germline V gene (reference sequence). Trimming cost V 5 bases and J 6 bases; bases outside gene matches: 7. CDR3 in amino acids: CASSPRERGNEQFF. CDR3 bases: TGTGCCAGTAGTCCGCGGGAGAGGGGCAATGAGCAGTTCTTC.

V gene TRBV6-1 combines with J gene TRBJ2-5; a weak D match, TRBD1 (5 bases). Trimming cost V 6 bases and J 3 bases, with 11 bases left between them. Germline CDR1 and CDR2: MNHNS and SASEGT. CDR3 length: 13 residues. The CDR3 protein is CASSRDSEETQYF. CDR3 sequence (DNA): TGTGCCAGCAGCCGCGACAGTGAAGAGACCCAGTACTTC.

This sequence joins TRBV5-4 and TRBJ2-6; perhaps TRBD2 as D (6 bases). Deletions cut 4 bases from V and 17 bases from J, with 13 bases between. Per germline, CDR1 SGHNT and CDR2 YYREEE (reference sequence). The length of the CDR3 is 11 residues. CDR3 amino acids: CASSVRGELTF. In nucleotides, the CDR3 is TGTGCCAGCAGCGTCCGCGGGGAATTGACTTTC.

The chain combines TRBV11-2 with TRBJ2-7; perhaps TRBD1 as D (5 bases). Germline V lookup: CDR1 SGHAT, CDR2 FQNNGV. Trimming cost V 8 bases and J 2 bases, with 7 bases left between them. This CDR3 contains 11 residues. CDR3 region: CASGHTYEQYF. The CDR3 DNA reads as TGTGCCAGCGGACATACCTACGAGCAGTACTTC.

This clone has only a few counts. The chain links TRBV2 to TRBJ2-1; weak D call: TRBD2 (5 bases). The CDR3 contains 18 residues. The V end was cut by 3 bases, the J end by 0 bases, with 18 bases between. From germline, CDR1 is SNHLY and CDR2 FYNNEI. The CDR3 DNA reads as TGTGCCAGCAGTGAGCACGGAGAGGGAGCTGACTCCTACAATGAGCAGTTCTTC. Its protein product is CASSEHGEGADSYNEQFF.

This chain connects TRBV30 to TRBJ2-3; D uncertain. Germline-derived CDR1 and CDR2 are GTSNPN and SVGIG (reference sequence). The CDR3 sequence is 13 residues long. V was cut by 1 base and J by 2 bases, with 7 bases left in between. In DNA form, the CDR3 reads TGTGCCTGGAGTGAGGCAAACACAGATACGCAGTATTTT. The encoded protein is CAWSEANTDTQYF.

V usage is TRBV11-3 and J usage is TRBJ2-7; maybe TRBD2 (5 bases). V gave up 3 bases and J gave up 2 bases, with 8 bases separating them. The CDR3 sequence is 13 residues long. CDR1 is SGHNT, CDR2 YENEEA, per germline. DNA of the CDR3: TGTGCCAGCAGCTTCGGGGAAACCTACGAGCAGTACTTC. This encodes CASSFGETYEQYF.

This clone was counted a single time. V and J are TRBV4-2 and TRBJ1-4; D gene uncertain. Germline CDR1 LGHNA, CDR2 YNFKEQ. CDR3 length: 14 amino acids. V lost 3 bases to trimming and J lost 3 bases, with 8 bases between them. The CDR3: CASSHGGANEKLFF. CDR3 nucleotide sequence: TGTGCCAGCAGCCACGGCGGGGCTAATGAAAAACTGTTTTTT.

The chain employs TRBV15 and TRBJ1-1; tentative D call: TRBD1 (6 bases). Looked up from germline, CDR1 is LNHNV and CDR2 is YYDKDF (reference sequence). The germline V and J ends were trimmed by 3 bases and 1 base, with 6 bases remaining between them. The CDR3 is made up of 13 amino acids. CDR3 in DNA: TGTGCCACCAGCAGGACAGGGAACACTGAAGCTTTCTTT. Its translation: CATSRTGNTEAFF.

V usage is TRBV2 and J usage is TRBJ1-5; no clear D. Germline CDR1 SNHLY, CDR2 FYNNEI. Trimming pared 6 bases from V and 3 bases from J, leaving 15 bases between. The CDR3 is 15 residues long. CDR3 bases: TGTGCCAGCAGCTCGGACGGAATGTCCAATCAGCCCCAGCATTTT. As protein: CASSSDGMSNQPQHF.

A remark on this clone: The junction departs from the called germline gene at one end, perhaps through a read error. The J gene is TRBJ2-7, the V gene TRBV11-2, with 7 positions matching TRBD1. Germline V gene data show CDR1 as SGHAT and CDR2 as FQNNGV. The CDR3 length is 15 residues. The CDR3 DNA is TGTGCCAGCAGCCTAGACAGGGTAGTCTCCTACGAGCAGTACTTC. It encodes CASSLDRVVSYEQYF.

This chain links TRBV5-5 with TRBJ2-2, with TRBD1 identical over 8 bases. V was clipped by 4 bases and J by 1 base; unmatched bases: 6. The length of the CDR3 is 16 residues. Per germline, CDR1 SGHKS and CDR2 YYEKEE (reference sequence). The CDR3 DNA follows: TGTGCCAGCAGCCGGACGGGGACAGGGAACACCGGGGAGCTGTTTTTT. Translated: CASSRTGTGNTGELFF.

This clone was seen more than once but under ten times. The chain carries TRBV2 and TRBJ2-1, with TRBD2 matching over 14 bases. J was trimmed by 9 bases and V by 3 bases; bases with no gene match: 4. This CDR3 is built from 15 residues. Germline loops: CDR1 SNHLY, CDR2 FYNNEI. CDR3: CASSETSGRAGEQFF. The CDR3 region has the DNA TGTGCCAGCAGTGAGACTAGCGGGAGGGCCGGTGAGCAGTTCTTC. Full variable domain (missing parts from reference TRBV2 and TRBJ2-1): EPEVTQTPSHQVTQMGQEVILRCVPISNHLYFYWYRQILGQKVEFLVSFYNNEISEKSEIFDDQFSVERPDGSNFTLKIRSTKLEDSAMYFCASSETSGRAGEQFFGPGTRLTVL.

J is TRBJ1-5 and V is TRBV4-1, with 8 nucleotides matching TRBD1. CDR1 and CDR2 (germline): MGHRA, YSYEKL. This CDR3 is built from 17 residues. The V and J ends lost 3 bases and 5 bases, in that order; junction bases with no gene match: 12. For the CDR3, the DNA is TGCGCCAGCAGCCAGGCCTCAGGGGGCCCGCGGGATCAGCCCCAGCATTTT. Protein: CASSQASGGPRDQPQHF.

This clone appeared a few times. V usage is TRBV19 and J usage is TRBJ2-7; D is uncertain. Trimming took 3 bases from V and 1 from J, leaving 13 bases between them. This CDR3 is 15 amino acids long. The germline V gene has CDR1 LNHDA and CDR2 SQIVND (reference sequence). As DNA, the CDR3 is TGTGCCAGTAGTATCGGCAGCTTCCTATCCTACGAGCAGTACTTC. Translating gives CASSIGSFLSYEQYF.

This clone was counted a single time. This chain connects TRBV25-1 to TRBJ1-4; possibly TRBD1 for D (5 bases). The CDR3 covers 13 residues. The V end was cut by 5 bases, the J end by 8 bases, with 12 bases between. The germline V gene has CDR1 MGHDK and CDR2 SYGVNS. The CDR3 sequence: CASSRRDHEKLFF. The CDR3 coding sequence is TGTGCCAGCAGTCGCAGGGATCACGAAAAACTGTTTTTT.

This clone was counted once. This chain connects TRBV5-1 to TRBJ1-5; D is ambiguous. Trimming stripped 4 bases from V and 4 bases from J, with 9 bases between. Germline assignment: CDR1 SGHRS and CDR2 YFSETQ. This CDR3 region has 13 residues. DNA of the CDR3: TGCGCCAGCAGCCCGGACTTTAATCAGCCCCAGCATTTT. It codes for CASSPDFNQPQHF.